This section outlines one TCR beta chain sequence together with its context. Per germline, CDR1 SQVTM and CDR2 ANQGSEA. CDR3 size: 13 residues. Trimming cost V 6 bases and J 0 bases; bases outside gene matches: 3. The record originates from a study of blood T cell repertoires in COVID-19. Profiled with immunoSEQ multiplex PCR; TCRdb holds only in-frame clones, not every one. The sample contains 150,000 to 200,000 clones, almost 80% of which appear only once. This TCR came from a woman between 45 and 65 years old who had recovered from COVID-19. The chain carries TRBV29-1 and TRBJ1-1; 8 positions match TRBD1. Sequences were obtained from PBMCs or T cells enriched from blood (not recorded which). The CDR3: CSVWDRLNTEAFF. The CDR3 coding sequence is TGCAGCGTGTGGGACAGGCTGAACACTGAAGCTTTCTTT.